The source of this T cell receptor beta chain is a study of cytomegalovirus exposure and HLA in healthy donors. Broader study findings: The productive fraction for most TCR beta V segments was about 87% or about 30% in an earlier analysis. The authors assumed roughly uniform sequencing depth across donors for presence/absence analyses.

This cohort consisted of healthy bone marrow donors. CDR3 length: 17 amino acids. The V gene's germline CDR1 is WNHNN and CDR2 SYGVQD (reference sequence). V trimming: 2 bases; J trimming: 5 bases; junction bases outside the gene matches: 3. PCR primers comprised 60 Vbeta and 13 Jbeta primers. Using immunoSEQ multiplex PCR, the repertoire was profiled, and TCRdb retains in-frame clones only, with some absent. The table has over 150,000 clones, approximately 80% seen once. In the case of this clone: Its antigen is unknown.

This chain connects TRBV10-1 to TRBJ2-2, with 15 bases that match TRBD2. The specimen sequenced was PBMCs. The source of this sequence is a woman in her thirties or forties in good health and CMV-seropositive. The CDR3 DNA reads TGCGCCAGCAGTGAGGAGGGACTAGCGGGAGGAACCGGGGAGCTGTTTTTT. Translating gives CASSEEGLAGGTGELFF.